This TCR beta chain is drawn from a study of cytomegalovirus exposure and HLA in healthy donors. The CDR3 has 13 amino acids. Per germline, CDR1 SEHNR and CDR2 FQNEAQ (reference sequence). V lost 5 bases, J lost 5 bases, and 12 bases lay in between. This PCR relied on a set of 60 Vbeta primers and 13 Jbeta primers. The data were produced by immunoSEQ multiplex PCR, yet TCRdb's version contains in-frame clones alone and is incomplete. The profile covers around 140,000 clones, with around four fifths appearing a single time and roughly 9.9% taken by the ten largest. This clone was seen only once. This specimen includes other DNA sequences encoding the same CDR3.

This clonotype was obtained from a woman aged 55-69 years in good health and CMV-seropositive. The sample comprised PBMCs. The J gene is TRBJ2-5, the V gene TRBV7-9; maybe TRBD2 (6 bases). Written as DNA, the CDR3 is TGTGCCAGCAGCCTGGGGGGAGAGGAGACCCAGTACTTC. Translated, it gives CASSLGGEETQYF.